This T cell receptor (beta chain) was retrieved from a study of T cells of healthy individuals. TCRdb itself ran the 5' RACE reads through MiXCR, one entry per CDR3 protein. The sample shows tens of thousands of distinct CDR3 sequences, 4% to 5.5% of them seen only once. The CDR3 spans 14 residues. V lost 6 bases and J lost 7, with 19 bases in between. Germline loops: CDR1 MDHEN, CDR2 SYDVKM. This chain joins TRBV28 and TRBJ2-7; the D gene is possibly TRBD2 (5 bases). The sequence came from a female donor in good health. CDR3 bases: TGTGCCAGCAGCCTAACCGGAGGCCCGGGGGAGCAGTACTTC. Translating gives CASSLTGGPGEQYF.